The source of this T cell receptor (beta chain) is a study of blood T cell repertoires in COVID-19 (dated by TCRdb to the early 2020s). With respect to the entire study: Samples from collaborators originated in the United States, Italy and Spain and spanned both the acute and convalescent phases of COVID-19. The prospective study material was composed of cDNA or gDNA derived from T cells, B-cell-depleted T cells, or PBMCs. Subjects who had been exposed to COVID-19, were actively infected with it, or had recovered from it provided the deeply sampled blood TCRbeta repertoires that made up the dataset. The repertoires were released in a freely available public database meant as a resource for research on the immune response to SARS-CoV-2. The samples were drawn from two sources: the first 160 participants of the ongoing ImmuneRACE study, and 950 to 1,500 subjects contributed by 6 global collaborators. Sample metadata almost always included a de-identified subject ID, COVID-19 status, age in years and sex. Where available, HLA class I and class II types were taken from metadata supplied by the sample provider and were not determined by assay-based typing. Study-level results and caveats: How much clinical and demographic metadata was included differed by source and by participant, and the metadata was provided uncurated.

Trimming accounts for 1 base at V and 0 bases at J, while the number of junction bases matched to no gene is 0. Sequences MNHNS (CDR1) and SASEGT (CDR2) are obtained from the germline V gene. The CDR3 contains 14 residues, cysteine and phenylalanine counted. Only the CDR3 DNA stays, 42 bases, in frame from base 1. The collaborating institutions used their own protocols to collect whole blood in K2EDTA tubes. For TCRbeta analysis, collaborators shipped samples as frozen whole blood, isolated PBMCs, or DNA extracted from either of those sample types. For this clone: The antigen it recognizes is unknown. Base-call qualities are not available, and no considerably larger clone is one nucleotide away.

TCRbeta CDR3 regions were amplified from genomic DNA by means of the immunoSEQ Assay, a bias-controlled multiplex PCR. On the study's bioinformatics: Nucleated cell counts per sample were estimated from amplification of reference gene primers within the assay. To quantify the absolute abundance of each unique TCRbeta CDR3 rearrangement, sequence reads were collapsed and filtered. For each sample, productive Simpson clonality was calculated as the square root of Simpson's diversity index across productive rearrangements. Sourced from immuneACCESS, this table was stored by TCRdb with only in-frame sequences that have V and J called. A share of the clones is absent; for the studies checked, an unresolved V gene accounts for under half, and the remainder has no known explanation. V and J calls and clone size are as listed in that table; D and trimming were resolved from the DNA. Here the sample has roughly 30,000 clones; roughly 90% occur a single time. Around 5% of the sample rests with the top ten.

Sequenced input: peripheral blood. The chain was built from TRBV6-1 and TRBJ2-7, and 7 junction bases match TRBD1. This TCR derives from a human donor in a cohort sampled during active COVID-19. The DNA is TGTGCCAGCAGTGAAGGGGACAGCTCCTACGAGCAGTACTTC. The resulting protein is CASSEGDSSYEQYF.